These T cell receptor beta chains were read from a single sample in a study of response to subunit inactivated influenza vaccine. TCRdb used MiXCR to reprocess the RT-PCR reads, holding one entry per CDR3 protein. Here the sample spans more than 450,000 distinct CDR3 sequences, about 10% being singletons. The starting material was PBMCs from blood, obtained on the day of vaccination. Receptor source: a man aged 45-60 years who received an inactivated influenza vaccine. CDR3s leave out the opening cysteine and the closing phenylalanine or tryptophan. Some rows have no size entry. The others give once, few or many, or a class for an expanded clone.

NA | TRBJ1-4 | TRBV5-1 | ASSLAGSRNEKLF
few | TRBJ2-6 | TRBV9 | ASSVVVSGGANVLT
many | TRBJ1-5 | TRBV2 | ASKGQGRQPQH
many | TRBJ2-7 | TRBV7-2 | ASSYSGGTVSYEQY
few | TRBJ1-1 | TRBV20-1 | ITRLYRGSTEAF
NA | TRBJ1-5 | TRBV12-3/TRBV12-4 | ASSFAGSSNQPQH
NA | TRBJ2-1 | TRBV9 | ASSVVGLASYNEQF
NA | TRBJ1-2 | TRBV4-3 | ASSAWTGNYGYT
NA | TRBJ2-1 | TRBV5-1 | ASSLSGLAENEQF
NA | TRBJ2-1 | TRBV7-8 | ASSPDRRSYNEQF
once | TRBJ2-7 | TRBV6-5 | ASSYQQGPSYEQY
many | TRBJ2-1 | TRBV6-2/TRBV6-3 | ASSYSSLAAEYNEQF
few | TRBJ2-1 | TRBV4-3 | ASSQDPPFNEQF
few | TRBJ2-7 | TRBV20-1 | SATPRAYEQY
NA | TRBJ2-7 | TRBV6-5 | ASSYSAQMTGIGYEQY
NA | TRBJ2-1 | TRBV20-1 | SAPFTNYNEQF
many | TRBJ1-2 | TRBV7-9 | ASSLGRWGSISDGYT
few | TRBJ2-3 | TRBV30 | AWSSRSPSGSTDTQY
few | TRBJ2-1 | TRBV28 | ASSFRDGLSTNEQF
NA | TRBJ1-1 | TRBV7-8 | ASSLASGKDEAF
NA | TRBJ2-3 | TRBV5-1 | ASSSWGQGSTDTQY
few | TRBJ1-2 | TRBV10-3 | AISESIFEPIYGYT
few | TRBJ2-2 | TRBV6-2/TRBV6-3 | ASSPRSGVSPGELF
few | TRBJ2-3 | TRBV7-2 | ASSHGPFGTDTQY
NA | TRBJ2-1 | TRBV7-9 | ASSAILASDSYNEQF
few | TRBJ2-3 | TRBV12-3/TRBV12-4 | ASSLRVRDTQY
many | TRBJ1-2 | TRBV24-1 | ATSDLRQGYGYT
NA | TRBJ1-1 | TRBV2 | ANDRAQGGFAEAF
NA | TRBJ2-1 | TRBV5-1 | ASRGLAGGNEQF
few | TRBJ1-4 | TRBV5-1 | ASSSTGQGNEKLF
NA | TRBJ2-1 | TRBV9 | ASSAELAGEANEQF
few | TRBJ2-1 | TRBV4-2 | ASSQVGGAGNEQF
NA | TRBJ2-5 | TRBV7-6 | ASSLARGSQETQY
many | TRBJ2-1 | TRBV19 | ASSRDERAAYNEQF
NA | TRBJ2-7 | TRBV7-2 | ASSLGQGGIEQY
few | TRBJ2-2 | TRBV6-2/TRBV6-3 | ASSYSMQRVGELF
NA | TRBJ2-5 | TRBV28 | ASSFSSGTKETQY